These 31 T cell receptor beta chains came from one sample sequenced in a study of blood T cells in healthy people across ages. Primed by a sample-barcoded 5' primer and a J-beta primer mix, a second PCR proceeded for roughly 6 to 12 cycles. TCRdb used MiXCR to reprocess the 5' RACE reads, holding one entry per CDR3 protein. The data hold hundreds of thousands of distinct CDR3 sequences, with about a fifth observed a single time. Sequenced: blood. The receptors derive from a man aged 65 to 85 in good health.

The genes are TRBV12-3 or TRBV12-4 and TRBJ1-2; weak D call: TRBD1 (5 bases). CDR3 length equals 13 residues. V was cut by 1 base and J by 4 bases, with 7 bases left in between. CDR3 protein: CASSLGDFYGYTF. CDR3 sequence (DNA): TGTGCCAGCAGTTTAGGGGACTTCTATGGCTACACCTTC.

This rearrangement joins TRBV7-2 to TRBJ2-1; TRBD2 matches at 7 bases. CDR1 is SGHTA and CDR2 is FQGNSA in the germline V gene. The CDR3 has 15 amino acids. V lost 2 bases and J lost 9; bases outside the gene matches: 10. The CDR3 DNA sequence: TGTGCCAGCAGCTTATCTGGCGGGAGAAGGGGTGAGCAGTTCTTC. Translating it yields CASSLSGGRRGEQFF.

Only a few counts were recorded for this clonotype. The CDR3 reads CASSLRGLQETQYF. The CDR3 bases are TGTGCCAGCAGCCTCCGAGGCCTCCAAGAGACCCAGTACTTC. The chain combines TRBV6-6 with TRBJ2-5; D not resolved. This CDR3 contains 14 residues. The V gene's germline CDR1 is MNHNY and CDR2 SVGAGI (reference sequence). The germline V and J ends were trimmed by 6 bases and 1 base, with 12 bases remaining between them.

This clonotype was observed many times. CDR3 residues: CSARASSYEQYF. In DNA, the CDR3 is TGCAGTGCTAGAGCATCCTCCTACGAGCAGTACTTC. The V and J genes are TRBV20-1 and TRBJ2-7, with D unresolved. The CDR3 has 12 residues. CDR1 and CDR2 (germline): DFQATT, SNEGSKA (reference sequence). Trimming pared 1 base from V and 0 bases from J, leaving 4 bases between.

This chain links TRBV25-1 with TRBJ1-1, with TRBD1 matching over 8 bases. There are 13 residues in the CDR3. The trim removed 6 bases at V and 3 bases at J, leaving 3 bases unmatched. Germline-derived CDR1 and CDR2 are MGHDK and SYGVNS. CDR3 sequence: CASRDRGDTEAFF. The CDR3 DNA reads as TGTGCCAGCAGAGACAGGGGTGACACTGAAGCTTTCTTT.

A remark on this clonotype: Sequence at one end of the junction differs from germline and may be a read error. This chain joins TRBV5-1 and TRBJ2-3; D might be TRBD1 or TRBD2, each matching 6 bases. The germline V gene encodes CDR1 SGHRS and CDR2 YFSETQ. This CDR3 is built from 16 residues. CDR3 sequence reads: CACSLAFQGGTDTQYF. As DNA, the CDR3 is TGCGCCTGCAGCTTGGCCTTTCAAGGGGGGACAGATACGCAGTATTTT.

The V call is TRBV27, the J call TRBJ1-2; possible D gene TRBD1, 5 bases. This CDR3 spans 13 amino acids. Trimming took off 5 bases at V and 4 bases at J, with 11 bases between the two ends. Germline CDR1 reads MNHEY; CDR2 reads SMNVEV (reference sequence). In DNA, the CDR3 is TGTGCCAGCAGTGGCCGGGACGGCTATGGCTACACCTTC. Its protein is CASSGRDGYGYTF.

This clonotype was seen repeatedly, ten times or more. The chain combines TRBV5-1 with TRBJ2-1; D remains unclear. The V and J ends lost 0 bases and 6 bases respectively, with 7 bases between them. In germline, CDR1 is SGHRS, CDR2 YFSETQ. This CDR3 region has 13 residues. In DNA form, the CDR3 reads TGCGCCAGCAGCTTGGGGGTCAGCAATGAGCAGTTCTTC. This sequence encodes CASSLGVSNEQFF.

This rearrangement joins TRBV5-1 to TRBJ1-1; unclear D gene. Germline V gene sequence: CDR1 SGHRS, CDR2 YFSETQ. CDR3 length: 13 residues. Between the trimmed V and J ends, which lost 1 base and 1 base, there was a span of 5 bases. Here the CDR3 DNA reads TGCGCCAGCAGCTTGCAGCAGAACACTGAAGCTTTCTTT. Translated: CASSLQQNTEAFF.

This clonotype came up a few times. The V call is TRBV7-2, the J call TRBJ2-4; 8 bases map to TRBD2. Trimming took 3 bases from V and 8 from J; bases not matched to a gene: 12. The CDR3 has 16 amino acids. CDR1 is SGHTA and CDR2 is FQGNSA in the germline V gene. In nucleotides, the CDR3 is TGTGCCAGCAGCTTGGACTTTGGGAGCGGGAGAGACATTCAGTACTTC. Translating it yields CASSLDFGSGRDIQYF.

The chain joins TRBV7-8 to TRBJ2-1; 11 bases align to TRBD2. Looked up from germline, CDR1 is SGHVS and CDR2 is FQNEAQ. CDR3 length: 17 amino acids. V gave up 5 bases and J gave up 2 bases; unmatched junction bases: 8. The CDR3 region is CASSPVSGREAYNEQFF. The CDR3 DNA follows: TGTGCCAGCAGCCCAGTTAGCGGGAGGGAGGCCTACAATGAGCAGTTCTTC. The full variable domain, its missing parts supplied by reference TRBV7-8 and TRBJ2-1, is GAGVSQSPRYKVAKRGQDVALRCDPISGHVSLFWYQQALGQGPEFLTYFQNEAQLDKSGLPSDRFFAERPEGSVSTLKIQRTQQEDSAVYLCASSPVSGREAYNEQFFGPGTRLTVL.

V usage is TRBV20-1 and J usage is TRBJ2-7; TRBD2 aligns across 11 bases. Looked up from germline, CDR1 is DFQATT and CDR2 is SNEGSKA (reference sequence). This CDR3 comprises 17 residues. V lost 1 base to trimming and J lost 4 bases; unmatched junction nucleotides: 12. DNA of the CDR3: TGCAGTGCTAGAGGGGGTAGCGGGAGGGCCTTTGAGTACGAGCAGTACTTC. Protein: CSARGGSGRAFEYEQYF.

This clonotype has just a few counts. The chain employs TRBV6-1 and TRBJ1-2; unclear D gene. This CDR3 is built from 14 residues. Looked up from germline, CDR1 is MNHNS and CDR2 is SASEGT. Trimming stripped 0 bases from V and 8 bases from J, with 13 bases between. CDR3 DNA sequence: TGTGCCAGCAGTGAAGCGCTTCTAGTGGGGGGCTACACCTTC. Its protein is CASSEALLVGGYTF.

The chain uses TRBV7-9 and TRBJ2-3; TRBD1 might be the D (6 bases). The germline V gene has CDR1 SEHNR and CDR2 FQNEAQ (reference sequence). This CDR3 is built from 16 residues. V lost 2 bases and J 6 bases, leaving 18 bases between the germline ends. In DNA, the CDR3 is TGTGCCAGCAGCTTATTGACAGGCCTCGTTTCCGATACGCAGTATTTT. Its protein product is CASSLLTGLVSDTQYF.

The chain carries TRBV10-3 and TRBJ2-7; D is ambiguous. Per the germline V gene, CDR1 is ENHRY and CDR2 is SYGVKD. The V end was cut by 4 bases, the J end by 5 bases, with 9 bases between. The CDR3 length is 12 residues. In DNA, the CDR3 is TGTGCCATCAGTGCCAGTGGTGACGAGCAGTACTTC. Translating gives CAISASGDEQYF.

This clonotype has only a few counts. V gene TRBV12-3 or TRBV12-4 combines with J gene TRBJ2-5; 7 bases are a match to TRBD2. V shed 3 bases and J 1 base; nucleotides not matched to a gene: 5. The CDR3 runs 15 residues. The CDR3 is CASSLVRGGQETQYF. As DNA, the CDR3 is TGTGCCAGCAGTTTGGTACGCGGGGGCCAAGAGACCCAGTACTTC.

The sample holds a few counts of this clonotype. The rearrangement uses TRBV14 and TRBJ1-4, with TRBD1 as a possible D gene (5 bases). The CDR3 spans 16 residues. The germline V and J ends were trimmed by 3 bases and 4 bases, with 15 bases remaining between them. The germline CDR1 and CDR2 sequences are SGHDN and FVKESK. CDR3 in DNA: TGTGCCAGCAGCCAGGGACTGGTTCGGGGTAATGAAAAACTGTTTTTT. Protein sequence: CASSQGLVRGNEKLFF.

This chain connects TRBV30 to TRBJ2-3, with TRBD2 matching 7 bases. This CDR3 region has 15 residues. V gave up 3 bases and J gave up 4 bases; unmatched junction bases: 10. CDR1 and CDR2 from the germline V gene are GTSNPN and SVGIG (reference sequence). This chain's CDR3 is CAWSQLAGEADTQYF. CDR3 nucleotides: TGTGCCTGGAGCCAGCTGGCGGGAGAAGCAGATACGCAGTATTTT.

The chain recombines TRBV6-5 with TRBJ2-7; D ambiguous. V was clipped by 0 bases and J by 6 bases, with 9 bases between them. The CDR3 totals 13 residues. From germline, CDR1 is MNHEY and CDR2 SVGAGI. CDR3 DNA: TGTGCCAGCAGTTACTCAGTTACCGGCGAGCAGTACGTC. Residues: CASSYSVTGEQYV.

This clonotype was seen a few times. The V and J genes are TRBV29-1 and TRBJ2-5; D is possibly TRBD1 or TRBD2 (6 bases each). Trimming took off 7 bases at V and 2 bases at J, with 14 bases between the two ends. CDR1 is SQVTM and CDR2 is ANQGSEA in the germline V gene. There are 13 residues in the CDR3. The CDR3 region has the DNA TGCAGCGCAGAAAGGGGGAGGCAAGAGACCCAGTACTTC. Amino acids: CSAERGRQETQYF.

This clonotype was observed a few times. The chain is built from TRBV5-1 and TRBJ2-3; D possibly corresponds to TRBD2 (5 bases). Trimming removed 2 bases at V and 6 bases at J, with 13 bases between. The CDR3 is 14 amino acids. Germline V gene data show CDR1 as SGHRS and CDR2 as YFSETQ. The CDR3 DNA follows: TGCGCCAGCAGCTTTAGGGCGGGTTCCGATACGCAGTATTTT. It yields the protein CASSFRAGSDTQYF.

To note about this clonotype: Its ends do not fully match the called genes, so a read error is possible. The V call is TRBV12-5, the J call TRBJ1-1; the D gene is possibly TRBD1 (5 bases). Looked up from germline, CDR1 is LGHNT and CDR2 is FRNRAP. The CDR3 covers 13 residues. CDR3 region: CASGRGSNTEPFF. The CDR3 nucleotides are TGTGCTAGTGGACGGGGGAGCAACACTGAACCTTTCTTT. Looking up the rest from reference TRBV12-5 and TRBJ1-1 gives the full variable domain: DARVTQTPRHKVTEMGQEVTMRCQPILGHNTVFWYRQTMMQGLELLAYFRNRAPLDDSGMPKDRFSAEMPDATLATLKIQPSEPRDSAVYFCASGRGSNTEPFFGQGTRLTVV.

The CDR3 DNA sequence: TGTGCCAGCAGCTGGGGGCGCGGGACAGGGGTTGAGCAGTTCTTC. The encoded protein is CASSWGRGTGVEQFF. The V call is TRBV7-2, the J call TRBJ2-5, with 10 nucleotides matching TRBD1. The better agreement between TRBJ2-1 and the DNA end casts doubt on the J call. The CDR3 has 15 amino acids. Germline V gene lookup returns CDR1 SGHTA and CDR2 FQGNSA.

This clonotype was seen more than once but under ten times. The V and J genes are TRBV6-5 and TRBJ1-5, with TRBD1 matching over 7 bases. V lost 6 bases to trimming and J lost 4 bases; unmatched junction nucleotides: 6. Looked up from germline, CDR1 is MNHEY and CDR2 is SVGAGI. CDR3 size: 14 residues. The CDR3 DNA sequence: TGTGCCAGCAGAACGGGCAGGGGGAATCAGCCCCAGCATTTT. Translation gives CASRTGRGNQPQHF.

As for this clonotype: One junction end does not reproduce the germline sequence, and a read error may be involved. This sequence joins TRBV20-1 and TRBJ2-5; TRBD2 matches 12 bases. The CDR3 is 13 amino acids. Germline CDR1 is DFQATT and CDR2 is SNEGSKA (reference sequence). DNA of the CDR3: TGCAGTTCTAGCGGGAGGGCCTTCGAGACCCAGTACTTC. It is translated as CSSSGRAFETQYF.

This chain links TRBV6-5 with TRBJ1-1; the D gene is possibly TRBD1 (5 bases). Germline CDR1 and CDR2: MNHEY and SVGAGI. Trimming took off 6 bases at V and 5 bases at J, with 19 bases between the two ends. CDR3 length: 15 residues. CDR3 region: CASSRPRQRITEAFF. The CDR3 nucleotides are TGTGCCAGCAGCCGACCCCGACAGAGAATAACTGAAGCTTTCTTT.

This chain links TRBV20-1 with TRBJ2-3; 10 bases are a match to TRBD2. Germline V gene lookup returns CDR1 DFQATT and CDR2 SNEGSKA (reference sequence). The CDR3 loop spans 15 amino acids. J gave up 3 bases and V 0 bases, and 3 bases lay outside the gene matches. The CDR3 protein is CSARDPLAGTDTQYF. The CDR3 region has the DNA TGCAGTGCTAGAGATCCACTAGCGGGGACAGATACGCAGTATTTT.

This clonotype was recorded many times. This rearrangement joins TRBV6-2 or TRBV6-3 to TRBJ1-1; D may be TRBD1 (6 bases). Germline loops: CDR1 MNHEY, CDR2 SVGEGT. This CDR3 has 13 amino acids. Trimming cost V 5 bases and J 1 base, with 8 bases left between them. CDR3 sequence (DNA): TGTGCCAGCAGTGAACAGGGGAACACTGAAGCTTTCTTT. Translation gives CASSEQGNTEAFF.

The gene calls are TRBV29-1 and TRBJ2-3, with TRBD2 identical over 10 bases. Germline CDR1 is SQVTM and CDR2 is ANQGSEA. V trimming: 6 bases; J trimming: 3 bases; junction bases outside the gene matches: 6. This CDR3 comprises 14 residues. This CDR3 reads CSVGSGRRTDTQYF. The CDR3 nucleotides are TGCAGCGTGGGTAGCGGGAGGAGGACAGATACGCAGTATTTT.

This clonotype was observed a few times. The genes are TRBV7-9 and TRBJ2-1, with 7 bases that match TRBD1. The germline gives CDR1 SEHNR, CDR2 FQNEAQ (reference sequence). There are 15 residues in the CDR3. The junction had 9 bases not matched to a gene; V was cut back by 5 bases and J by 5 bases. CDR3 region: CASSPRQGYNNEQFF. DNA of the CDR3: TGTGCCAGCAGCCCCCGACAGGGTTATAACAATGAGCAGTTCTTC.

The chain uses TRBV12-3 or TRBV12-4 and TRBJ1-5, with 8 positions matching TRBD1. J gave up 5 bases and V 5 bases, and 5 bases lay outside the gene matches. CDR3 length equals 14 residues. CDR3 in amino acids: CASSLTGVDQPQHF. The CDR3, as DNA: TGTGCCAGCAGTCTGACAGGGGTTGATCAGCCCCAGCATTTT.